A selection of T cell receptor beta chains follows, all from one sample in a study of chemoradiotherapy in HPV16-positive cancers. Here immunoSEQ multiplex PCR was the method, and the copy in TCRdb shows in-frame clones only, minus some. The sample holds around 30,000 clones, approximately 91% seen once. The starting material was blood, obtained from a patient who underwent chemoradiotherapy. These receptors all stem from a human donor with HPV-associated anogenital cancer. CDR3s include the opening cysteine and the closing phenylalanine or tryptophan. The order of the fields is CDR3 protein, CDR3 DNA, D gene, J gene, V gene, clone size, CDR3 length. A D gene is named only where the DNA matches it firmly. Rows give clone size only sometimes, using once, few, many, or a class for an expanded clone.

CDR3aa: CAPTLQGRYQETQYF
CDR3nt: TGTGCCCCCACCCTACAGGGAAGGTACCAAGAGACCCAGTACTTC
d_gene: .
j_gene: TRBJ2-5
v_gene: TRBV6-1
abundance: .
len: 15

CDR3aa: CASSLWQGDEQYF
CDR3nt: TGTGCCAGCAGCTTGTGGCAGGGAGACGAGCAGTACTTC
d_gene: .
j_gene: TRBJ2-7
v_gene: TRBV7-8
abundance: few
len: 13

CDR3aa: CASSPDRGREKLFF
CDR3nt: TGTGCCAGCAGCCCCGACAGGGGACGTGAAAAACTGTTTTTT
d_gene: TRBD1
j_gene: TRBJ1-4
v_gene: TRBV28
abundance: .
len: 14

CDR3aa: CAWSPALGRLYGYTF
CDR3nt: TGTGCCTGGAGCCCAGCTCTCGGGAGGCTCTATGGCTACACCTTC
d_gene: .
j_gene: TRBJ1-2
v_gene: TRBV30
abundance: once
len: 15

CDR3aa: CASSPGTGVVENIQYF
CDR3nt: TGTGCCAGCAGCCCCGGGACAGGGGTTGTGGAAAACATTCAGTACTTC
d_gene: TRBD1
j_gene: TRBJ2-4
v_gene: TRBV7-6
abundance: .
len: 16

CDR3aa: CASSRTGGNQPQHF
CDR3nt: TGCGCCAGCAGCAGGACAGGGGGCAATCAGCCCCAGCATTTT
d_gene: TRBD1
j_gene: TRBJ1-5
v_gene: TRBV5-1
abundance: few
len: 14

CDR3aa: CASSQSGERANEQFF
CDR3nt: TGTGCCAGCTCACAATCTGGCGAGAGGGCGAATGAGCAGTTCTTC
d_gene: .
j_gene: TRBJ2-1
v_gene: TRBV18
abundance: .
len: 15

CDR3aa: CASSPPDRAGYTF
CDR3nt: TGTGCCAGCAGCCCACCGGACCGGGCTGGCTACACCTTC
d_gene: .
j_gene: TRBJ1-2
v_gene: TRBV7-2
abundance: .
len: 13

CDR3aa: CASSPGQGYYEQYF
CDR3nt: TGTGCCAGCAGCCCCGGGCAGGGGTACTACGAGCAGTACTTC
d_gene: .
j_gene: TRBJ2-7
v_gene: TRBV7-8
abundance: .
len: 14

CDR3aa: CSVESPSSGENIQYF
CDR3nt: TGCAGCGTTGAAAGTCCCTCTTCGGGGGAAAACATTCAGTACTTC
d_gene: .
j_gene: TRBJ2-4
v_gene: TRBV29-1
abundance: .
len: 15

CDR3aa: CASSLRPSQRGNTIYF
CDR3nt: TGTGCCAGCAGCTTACGTCCGAGCCAAAGGGGGAACACCATATATTTT
d_gene: .
j_gene: TRBJ1-3
v_gene: TRBV7-2
abundance: .
len: 16

CDR3aa: CASSLSQGFDTEAFF
CDR3nt: TGTGCCAGCAGCCTCTCACAGGGTTTCGACACTGAAGCTTTCTTT
d_gene: .
j_gene: TRBJ1-1
v_gene: TRBV14
abundance: once
len: 15

CDR3aa: CASSQGGTGAKNIQYF
CDR3nt: TGCGCCAGCAGCCAAGGCGGGACTGGGGCCAAAAACATTCAGTACTTC
d_gene: .
j_gene: TRBJ2-4
v_gene: TRBV4-3
abundance: .
len: 16

CDR3aa: CASSLSPGAGWNEQFF
CDR3nt: TGTGCCAGCAGTTTAAGTCCGGGGGCAGGGTGGAATGAGCAGTTCTTC
d_gene: .
j_gene: TRBJ2-1
v_gene: TRBV27
abundance: .
len: 16

CDR3aa: CAWSVTGGSGNTIYF
CDR3nt: TGTGCCTGGAGTGTAACAGGGGGCTCTGGAAACACCATATATTTT
d_gene: TRBD1
j_gene: TRBJ1-3
v_gene: TRBV30
abundance: .
len: 15

CDR3aa: CASRPGTGYNEQFF
CDR3nt: TGTGCCAGCAGGCCCGGGACAGGGTACAATGAGCAGTTCTTC
d_gene: TRBD1
j_gene: TRBJ2-1
v_gene: TRBV5-6
abundance: .
len: 14

CDR3aa: CASSYPGNTEAFF
CDR3nt: TGTGCCAGCAGTTATCCCGGTAACACTGAAGCTTTCTTT
d_gene: .
j_gene: TRBJ1-1
v_gene: TRBV27
abundance: .
len: 13

CDR3aa: CASSQDTGSGNTIYF
CDR3nt: TGCGCCAGCAGCCAAGATACCGGGTCCGGAAACACCATATATTTT
d_gene: .
j_gene: TRBJ1-3
v_gene: TRBV4-3
abundance: .
len: 15

CDR3aa: CASSDAGLAGLGEQYF
CDR3nt: TGTGCCAGCAGTGATGCGGGACTAGCGGGCTTAGGCGAGCAGTACTTC
d_gene: TRBD2
j_gene: TRBJ2-7
v_gene: TRBV6-1
abundance: few
len: 16

CDR3aa: CASSQGGVMAEAFF
CDR3nt: TGCGCCAGCAGCCAAGGTGGGGTAATGGCTGAAGCTTTCTTT
d_gene: .
j_gene: TRBJ1-1
v_gene: TRBV4-1
abundance: .
len: 14

CDR3aa: CASSPGQPGNTIYF
CDR3nt: TGTGCCAGCAGCCCGGGACAGCCTGGAAACACCATATATTTT
d_gene: TRBD1
j_gene: TRBJ1-3
v_gene: TRBV5-4
abundance: .
len: 14

CDR3aa: CASSPSSTGGGWYGYTF
CDR3nt: TGCGCCAGCAGCCCTTCTTCCACAGGGGGGGGATGGTATGGCTACACCTTC
d_gene: TRBD1
j_gene: TRBJ1-2
v_gene: TRBV4-3
abundance: .
len: 17

CDR3aa: CASSLARTGTGGYTF
CDR3nt: TGTGCCAGCAGCTTAGCTCGGACAGGGACCGGCGGCTACACCTTC
d_gene: TRBD1
j_gene: TRBJ1-2
v_gene: TRBV7-9
abundance: .
len: 15

CDR3aa: CATSAGTGVFGYTF
CDR3nt: TGTGCCACCAGCGCCGGGACAGGGGTATTTGGCTACACCTTC
d_gene: TRBD1
j_gene: TRBJ1-2
v_gene: TRBV15
abundance: .
len: 14

CDR3aa: CASTQEGNTIYF
CDR3nt: TGTGCCAGCACCCAGGAGGGAAACACCATATATTTT
d_gene: .
j_gene: TRBJ1-3
v_gene: TRBV2
abundance: .
len: 12

CDR3aa: CASIERNTDTQYF
CDR3nt: TGTGCCAGCATTGAACGAAACACAGATACGCAGTATTTT
d_gene: .
j_gene: TRBJ2-3
v_gene: TRBV6-5
abundance: .
len: 13

CDR3aa: CASSKRQGDTEAFF
CDR3nt: TGTGCCAGCAGCAAAAGGCAGGGGGACACTGAAGCTTTCTTT
d_gene: TRBD1
j_gene: TRBJ1-1
v_gene: TRBV7-3
abundance: .
len: 14

CDR3aa: CAIREGSGNQPQHF
CDR3nt: TGTGCCATCAGGGAGGGGAGCGGCAATCAGCCCCAGCATTTT
d_gene: .
j_gene: TRBJ1-5
v_gene: TRBV10-3
abundance: .
len: 14

CDR3aa: CASSQSGDDNQPQHF
CDR3nt: TGCGCCAGCAGTCAATCGGGAGATGACAATCAGCCCCAGCATTTT
d_gene: .
j_gene: TRBJ1-5
v_gene: TRBV23-1
abundance: .
len: 15

CDR3aa: CAWSVRGDQPQHF
CDR3nt: TGTGCCTGGAGTGTGAGGGGGGACCAGCCCCAGCATTTT
d_gene: .
j_gene: TRBJ1-5
v_gene: TRBV30
abundance: .
len: 13

CDR3aa: CASGRDPVYEQYF
CDR3nt: TGTGCCAGCGGACGGGACCCCGTCTACGAGCAGTACTTC
d_gene: .
j_gene: TRBJ2-7
v_gene: TRBV5-4
abundance: .
len: 13

CDR3aa: CATSTGTANEQFF
CDR3nt: TGCGCCACCTCGACAGGGACAGCCAATGAGCAGTTCTTC
d_gene: TRBD1
j_gene: TRBJ2-1
v_gene: TRBV5-1
abundance: .
len: 13

CDR3aa: CASSIGQLWGSAQHF
CDR3nt: TGTGCCAGTAGTATCGGACAGCTTTGGGGATCAGCCCAGCATTTT
d_gene: .
j_gene: TRBJ1-5
v_gene: TRBV19
abundance: .
len: 15

CDR3aa: CAIMTNTGELFF
CDR3nt: TGTGCCATCATGACTAACACCGGGGAGCTGTTTTTT
d_gene: .
j_gene: TRBJ2-2
v_gene: TRBV6-1
abundance: .
len: 12

CDR3aa: CASSPSPAVYEQYF
CDR3nt: TGTGCCAGCAGCCCTAGCCCCGCGGTCTACGAGCAGTACTTC
d_gene: .
j_gene: TRBJ2-7
v_gene: TRBV7-8
abundance: .
len: 14

CDR3aa: CASSSGLAGPGETQYF
CDR3nt: TGTGCCAGCAGCTCCGGACTAGCGGGACCGGGCGAGACCCAGTACTTC
d_gene: TRBD2
j_gene: TRBJ2-5
v_gene: TRBV11-2
abundance: .
len: 16

CDR3aa: CASSDQGTMNTEAFF
CDR3nt: TGTGCCAGCAGTGATCAGGGGACCATGAACACTGAAGCTTTCTTT
d_gene: .
j_gene: TRBJ1-1
v_gene: TRBV2
abundance: .
len: 15

CDR3aa: CASSLPSGGEETQYF
CDR3nt: TGTGCCAGCAGTTTACCCTCGGGGGGGGAGGAGACCCAGTACTTC
d_gene: TRBD2
j_gene: TRBJ2-5
v_gene: TRBV28
abundance: .
len: 15

CDR3aa: CASSTPTDTGELFF
CDR3nt: TGTGCCAGTAGTACCCCGACTGACACCGGGGAGCTGTTTTTT
d_gene: .
j_gene: TRBJ2-2
v_gene: TRBV19
abundance: .
len: 14

CDR3aa: CASSHRDRPILWGNEQFF
CDR3nt: TGTGCCAGCAGCCACCGGGACAGGCCTATTTTGTGGGGCAATGAGCAGTTCTTC
d_gene: TRBD1
j_gene: TRBJ2-1
v_gene: TRBV5-6
abundance: few
len: 18

CDR3aa: CASSGLGNQNIQYF
CDR3nt: TGTGCCAGCAGTGGCTTGGGAAACCAAAACATTCAGTACTTC
d_gene: .
j_gene: TRBJ2-4
v_gene: TRBV2
abundance: .
len: 14

CDR3aa: CASSSSGDTQYF
CDR3nt: TGTGCCAGCAGCTCGAGCGGAGATACGCAGTATTTT
d_gene: .
j_gene: TRBJ2-3
v_gene: TRBV7-6
abundance: .
len: 12

CDR3aa: CASSLAGGANYGYTF
CDR3nt: TGCGCCAGCAGCTTGGCCGGCGGGGCTAACTATGGCTACACCTTC
d_gene: .
j_gene: TRBJ1-2
v_gene: TRBV5-1
abundance: .
len: 15

CDR3aa: CASSPAGTGALMNTEAFF
CDR3nt: TGTGCCAGCTCACCTGCCGGGACAGGGGCACTTATGAACACTGAAGCTTTCTTT
d_gene: TRBD1
j_gene: TRBJ1-1
v_gene: TRBV18
abundance: few
len: 18

CDR3aa: CASSWTGSNEQYF
CDR3nt: TGCGCCAGCAGTTGGACAGGGAGTAACGAGCAGTACTTC
d_gene: TRBD1
j_gene: TRBJ2-7
v_gene: TRBV5-1
abundance: .
len: 13

CDR3aa: CASSLRQAPNEKLFF
CDR3nt: TGTGCCAGCAGCTTAAGACAGGCTCCTAATGAAAAACTGTTTTTT
d_gene: .
j_gene: TRBJ1-4
v_gene: TRBV7-8
abundance: .
len: 15

CDR3aa: CASSGGPTYEQYF
CDR3nt: TGTGCCAGCAGCGGAGGACCCACCTACGAGCAGTACTTC
d_gene: .
j_gene: TRBJ2-7
v_gene: TRBV7-3
abundance: .
len: 13

CDR3aa: CSVGYDAGIDTGELFF
CDR3nt: TGCAGCGTTGGGTATGATGCGGGGATAGACACCGGGGAGCTGTTTTTT
d_gene: .
j_gene: TRBJ2-2
v_gene: TRBV29-1
abundance: .
len: 16

CDR3aa: CASSRARLASSYNEQFF
CDR3nt: TGTGCCAGCAGCCGGGCCCGTCTTGCGAGCTCCTACAATGAGCAGTTCTTC
d_gene: .
j_gene: TRBJ2-1
v_gene: TRBV14
abundance: .
len: 17

CDR3aa: CASSLEVLAGVAYEQYF
CDR3nt: TGTGCCAGCAGCTTAGAGGTCCTAGCGGGAGTGGCCTACGAGCAGTACTTC
d_gene: TRBD2
j_gene: TRBJ2-7
v_gene: TRBV7-9
abundance: .
len: 17

CDR3aa: CASSLEGTGITTNEKLFF
CDR3nt: TGCGCCAGCAGCTTGGAGGGGACAGGGATTACAACTAATGAAAAACTGTTTTTT
d_gene: TRBD1
j_gene: TRBJ1-4
v_gene: TRBV5-1
abundance: .
len: 18

CDR3aa: CASSFDSANTEAFF
CDR3nt: TGTGCCAGCAGCTTTGACAGTGCGAACACTGAAGCTTTCTTT
d_gene: .
j_gene: TRBJ1-1
v_gene: TRBV7-9
abundance: few
len: 14

CDR3aa: CASSEDGQPQHF
CDR3nt: TGTGCCAGCAGTGAGGACGGCCAGCCCCAGCATTTT
d_gene: .
j_gene: TRBJ1-5
v_gene: TRBV2
abundance: .
len: 12

CDR3aa: CASSRGRGLKDEQFF
CDR3nt: TGTGCCAGCAGCCGGGGGAGGGGCCTTAAGGATGAGCAGTTCTTC
d_gene: TRBD2
j_gene: TRBJ2-1
v_gene: TRBV13
abundance: .
len: 15

CDR3aa: CASSYSQGPYGYTF
CDR3nt: TGTGCCAGCAGTTACTCGCAGGGACCCTATGGCTACACCTTC
d_gene: .
j_gene: TRBJ1-2
v_gene: TRBV6-6
abundance: .
len: 14

CDR3aa: CASTASHSTDTQYF
CDR3nt: TGCGCCAGCACCGCCTCCCATAGCACAGATACGCAGTATTTT
d_gene: .
j_gene: TRBJ2-3
v_gene: TRBV5-1
abundance: .
len: 14